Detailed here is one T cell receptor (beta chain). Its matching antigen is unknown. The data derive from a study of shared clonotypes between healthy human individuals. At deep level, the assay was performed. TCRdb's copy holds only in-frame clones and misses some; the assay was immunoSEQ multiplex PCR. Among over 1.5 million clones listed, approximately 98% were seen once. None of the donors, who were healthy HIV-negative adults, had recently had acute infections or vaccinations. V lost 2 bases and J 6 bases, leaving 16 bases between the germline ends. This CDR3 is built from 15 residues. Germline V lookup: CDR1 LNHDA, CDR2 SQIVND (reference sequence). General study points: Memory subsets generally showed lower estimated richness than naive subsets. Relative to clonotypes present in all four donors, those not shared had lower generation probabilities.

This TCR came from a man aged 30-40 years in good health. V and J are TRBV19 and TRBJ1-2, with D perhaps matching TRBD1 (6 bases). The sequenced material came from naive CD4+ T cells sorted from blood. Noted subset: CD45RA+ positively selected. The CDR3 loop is CASSISGGPTNGYTF. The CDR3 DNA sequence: TGTGCCAGTAGTATAAGCGGGGGCCCTACTAATGGCTACACCTTC.